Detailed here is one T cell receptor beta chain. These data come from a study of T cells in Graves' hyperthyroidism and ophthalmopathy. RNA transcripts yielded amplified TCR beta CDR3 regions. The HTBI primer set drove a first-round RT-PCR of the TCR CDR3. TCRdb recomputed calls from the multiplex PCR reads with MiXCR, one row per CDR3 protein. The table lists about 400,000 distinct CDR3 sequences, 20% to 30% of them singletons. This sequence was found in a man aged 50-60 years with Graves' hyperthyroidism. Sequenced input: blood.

The CDR3 coding sequence is TGTGCCAGCGGCCGGGACAGGGGATATAATTCACCCCTCCACTTT. Protein product: CASGRDRGYNSPLHF. This sequence joins TRBV2 and TRBJ1-6; 10 bases agree with TRBD1. The CDR3 contains 15 residues. CDR1 and CDR2 (germline): SNHLY, FYNNEI. The trim removed 8 bases at V and 4 bases at J, leaving 5 bases unmatched.